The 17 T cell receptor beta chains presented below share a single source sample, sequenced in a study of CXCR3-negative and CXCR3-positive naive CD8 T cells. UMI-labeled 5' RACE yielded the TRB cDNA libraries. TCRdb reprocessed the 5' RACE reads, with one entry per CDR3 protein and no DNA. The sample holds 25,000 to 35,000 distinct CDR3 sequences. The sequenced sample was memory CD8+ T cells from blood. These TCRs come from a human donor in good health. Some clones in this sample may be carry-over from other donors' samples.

CDR3 region: CASSSGTVLAKNIQYF. V and J are TRBV7-8 and TRBJ2-4; with no DNA, the TCRdb D assignment of TRBD1 cannot be verified. The CDR3 runs 16 residues. From germline, CDR1 is SGHVS and CDR2 FQNEAQ.

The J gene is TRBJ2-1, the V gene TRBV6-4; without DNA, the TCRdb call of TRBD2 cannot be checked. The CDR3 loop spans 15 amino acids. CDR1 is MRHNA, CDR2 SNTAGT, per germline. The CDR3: CASSDSPGGGREQFF.

CDR3 sequence reads: CASSLAQTAVYEQYF. The V gene is TRBV7-2, the J gene TRBJ2-7; TCRdb picks TRBD2, but there is no DNA to check that call. This CDR3 contains 15 residues. Germline V gene data show CDR1 as SGHTA and CDR2 as FQGNSA.

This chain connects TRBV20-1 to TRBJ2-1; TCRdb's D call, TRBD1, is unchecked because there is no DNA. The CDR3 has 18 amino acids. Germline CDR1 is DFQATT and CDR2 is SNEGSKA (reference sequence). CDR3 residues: CSTTEQDGGDRSYNEQFF.

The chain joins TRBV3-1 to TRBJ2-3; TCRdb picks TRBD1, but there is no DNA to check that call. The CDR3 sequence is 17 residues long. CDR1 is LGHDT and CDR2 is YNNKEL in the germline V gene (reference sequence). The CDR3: CASSRETGGHSTDTQYF.

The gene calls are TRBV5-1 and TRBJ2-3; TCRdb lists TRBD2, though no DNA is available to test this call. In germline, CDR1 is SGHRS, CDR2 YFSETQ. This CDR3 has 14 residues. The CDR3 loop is CASILGGGYDTQYF.

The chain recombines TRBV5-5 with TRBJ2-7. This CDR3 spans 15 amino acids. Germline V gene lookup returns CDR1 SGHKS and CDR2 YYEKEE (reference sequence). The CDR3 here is CASSWDRVGSYEQYF. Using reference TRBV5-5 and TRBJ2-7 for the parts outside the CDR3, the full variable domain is DAGVTQSPTHLIKTRGQQVTLRCSPISGHKSVSWYQQVLGQGPQFIFQYYEKEERGRGNFPDRFSARQFPNYSSELNVNALLLGDSALYLCASSWDRVGSYEQYFGPGTRLTVT.

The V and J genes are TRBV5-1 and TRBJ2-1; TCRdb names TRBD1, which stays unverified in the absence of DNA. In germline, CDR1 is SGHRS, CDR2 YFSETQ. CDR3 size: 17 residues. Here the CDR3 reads CASSLEVGGPPYNEQFF. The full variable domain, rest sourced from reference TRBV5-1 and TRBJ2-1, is KAGVTQTPRYLIKTRGQQVTLSCSPISGHRSVSWYQQTPGQGLQFLFEYFSETQRNKGNFPGRFSGRQFSNSRSEMNVSTLELGDSALYLCASSLEVGGPPYNEQFFGPGTRLTVL.

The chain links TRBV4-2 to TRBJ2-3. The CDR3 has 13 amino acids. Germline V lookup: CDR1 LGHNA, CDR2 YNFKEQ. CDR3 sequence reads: CASSGVEPDTQYF.

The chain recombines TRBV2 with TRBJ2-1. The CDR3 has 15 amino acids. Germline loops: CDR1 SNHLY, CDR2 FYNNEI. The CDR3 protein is CASSEMIGSYNEQFF.

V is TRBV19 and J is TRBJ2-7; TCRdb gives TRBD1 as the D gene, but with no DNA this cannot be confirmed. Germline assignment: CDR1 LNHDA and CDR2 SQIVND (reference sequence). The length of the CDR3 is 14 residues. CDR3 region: CASSQQGGYYEQYF. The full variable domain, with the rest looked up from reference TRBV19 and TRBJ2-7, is DGGITQSPKYLFRKEGQNVTLSCEQNLNHDAMYWYRQDPGQGLRLIYYSQIVNDFQKGDIAEGYSVSREKKESFPLTVTSAQKNPTAFYLCASSQQGGYYEQYFGPGTRLTVT.

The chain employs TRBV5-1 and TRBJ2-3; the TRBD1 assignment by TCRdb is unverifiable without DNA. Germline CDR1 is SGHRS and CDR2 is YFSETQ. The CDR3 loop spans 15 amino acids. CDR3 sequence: CASGPPGRGRDTQYF. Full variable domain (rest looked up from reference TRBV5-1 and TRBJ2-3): KAGVTQTPRYLIKTRGQQVTLSCSPISGHRSVSWYQQTPGQGLQFLFEYFSETQRNKGNFPGRFSGRQFSNSRSEMNVSTLELGDSALYLCASGPPGRGRDTQYFGPGTRLTVL.

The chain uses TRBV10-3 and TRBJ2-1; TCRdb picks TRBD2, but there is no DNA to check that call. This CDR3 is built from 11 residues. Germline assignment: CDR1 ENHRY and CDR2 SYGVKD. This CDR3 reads CAINSGDEQFF.

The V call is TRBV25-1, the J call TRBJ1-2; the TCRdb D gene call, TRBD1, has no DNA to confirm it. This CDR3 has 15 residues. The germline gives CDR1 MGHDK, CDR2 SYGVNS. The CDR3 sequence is CASSEFGTLLEGYTF.

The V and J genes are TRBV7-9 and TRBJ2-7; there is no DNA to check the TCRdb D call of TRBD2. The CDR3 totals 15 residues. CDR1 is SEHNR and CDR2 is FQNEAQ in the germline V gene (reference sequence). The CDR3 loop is CASSTKTSGGSEQYF.

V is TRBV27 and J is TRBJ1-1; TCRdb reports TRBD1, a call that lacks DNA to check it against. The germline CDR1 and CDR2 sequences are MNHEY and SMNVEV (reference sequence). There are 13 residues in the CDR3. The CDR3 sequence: CASSYGQNTEAFF.

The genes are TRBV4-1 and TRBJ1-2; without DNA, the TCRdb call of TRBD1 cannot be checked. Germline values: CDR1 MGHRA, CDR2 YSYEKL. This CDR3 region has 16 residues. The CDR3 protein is CASSQDQTGVNYGYTF.